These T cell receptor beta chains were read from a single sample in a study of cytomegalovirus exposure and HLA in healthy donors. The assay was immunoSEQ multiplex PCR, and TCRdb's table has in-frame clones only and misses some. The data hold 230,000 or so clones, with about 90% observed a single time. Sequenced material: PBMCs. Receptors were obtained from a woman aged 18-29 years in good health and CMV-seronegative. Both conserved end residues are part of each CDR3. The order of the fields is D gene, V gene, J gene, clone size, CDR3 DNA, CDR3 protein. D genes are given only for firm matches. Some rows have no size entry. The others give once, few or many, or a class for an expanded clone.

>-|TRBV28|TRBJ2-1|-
TGTGCCAGCAGTTTACTCGGCAGGGATTATATGCAGTTCTTC
CASSLLGRDYMQFF
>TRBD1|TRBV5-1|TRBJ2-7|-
TGCGCCAGCAGCTTGGGGACAGGCGGATCCTACGAGCAGTACTTC
CASSLGTGGSYEQYF
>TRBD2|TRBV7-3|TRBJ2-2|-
TGTGCCAGCAGCTTATCACTAGCGGGAGACGTGGAGCTGTTTTTT
CASSLSLAGDVELFF
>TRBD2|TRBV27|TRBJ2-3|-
TGTGCCAGCAGTCCGAGACTAGCGGGAGGGTTGGATACGCAGTATTTT
CASSPRLAGGLDTQYF
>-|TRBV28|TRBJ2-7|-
TGTGCCAGCAGTTTACAGGGGGGCGGGTACGAGCAGTACTTC
CASSLQGGGYEQYF
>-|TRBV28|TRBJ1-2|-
TGTGCCAGCAGTTTTCGGGGGAAAAGGGGATACTATGGCTACACCTTC
CASSFRGKRGYYGYTF
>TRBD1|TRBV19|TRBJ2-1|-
TGTGCCAGTAGTGACAGGGGGGGCAATGAGCAGTTCTTC
CASSDRGGNEQFF
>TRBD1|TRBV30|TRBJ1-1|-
TGTGCCTGGATGTCGCAGGACAGGGGGTCCAAAGCTTTCTTT
CAWMSQDRGSKAFF
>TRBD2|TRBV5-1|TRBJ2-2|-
TGCGCCAGCAGCTTTCTTACTAGCGGGAGGGACACCGGGGAGCTGTTTTTT
CASSFLTSGRDTGELFF
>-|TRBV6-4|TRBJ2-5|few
TGTGCCAGCAGTGCGGGGAGCCAAGAGACCCAGTACTTC
CASSAGSQETQYF
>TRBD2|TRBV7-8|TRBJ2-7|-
TGTGCCAGCAGCTTAGCGCCTAGCGGGCCCTCCTACGAGCAGTACTTC
CASSLAPSGPSYEQYF
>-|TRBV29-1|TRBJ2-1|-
TGCAGCGTTGATAGGCAGGCAGGCAGCTCCTACAATGAGCAGTTCTTC
CSVDRQAGSSYNEQFF
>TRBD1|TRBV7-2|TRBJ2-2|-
TGTGCCAGCAGCTTAGGAGGGACAGGAATTCCCGGGGAGCTGTTTTTT
CASSLGGTGIPGELFF
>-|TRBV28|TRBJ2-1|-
TGTGCCAGCAGTTTTTGGGTCAGCGACTCATCCTACAATGAGCAGTTCTTC
CASSFWVSDSSYNEQFF
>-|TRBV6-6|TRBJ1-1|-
TGTGCCAGCAGGCACCCGTTGGACTTAACGAACACTGAAGCTTTCTTT
CASRHPLDLTNTEAFF
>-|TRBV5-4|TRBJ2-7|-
TGTGCCAGCAGCTTGGCTCCGGGTCCCTACGAGCAGTACTTC
CASSLAPGPYEQYF
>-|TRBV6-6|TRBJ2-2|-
TGTGCCAGCAGTTGGGTAGAGGCAGGGTATACCGGGGAGCTGTTTTTT
CASSWVEAGYTGELFF
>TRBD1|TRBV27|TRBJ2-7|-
TGTGCCAGCAGTTTGGGGACAGGGGCCGAGCAGTACTTC
CASSLGTGAEQYF
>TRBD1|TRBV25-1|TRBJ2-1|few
TGTGCCAGCAGTGATCCCGGGACAGGGGAGAATGAGCAGTTCTTC
CASSDPGTGENEQFF
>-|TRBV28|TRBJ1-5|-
TGTGCCAGCGCCACACGTGGCCCCCAGCATTTT
CASATRGPQHF
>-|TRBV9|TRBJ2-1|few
TGTGCCAGCAGCGTAGGACAAAACAATGAGCAGTTCTTC
CASSVGQNNEQFF
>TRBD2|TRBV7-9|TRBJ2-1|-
TGTGCCAGCAGCCAAACTAGCGGGGCCAGCTCCTACAATGAGCAGTTCTTC
CASSQTSGASSYNEQFF
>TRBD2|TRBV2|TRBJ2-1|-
TGTGCCAGCGCTAGCGGATACAATGAGCAGTTCTTC
CASASGYNEQFF
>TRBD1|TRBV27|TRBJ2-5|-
TGTGCCAGCAGTTTAGACAGGGGTGAGGAGACCCAGTACTTC
CASSLDRGEETQYF
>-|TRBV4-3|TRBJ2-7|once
TGCGCCAGCAGTCTCTCGGAACAGGGAACCTACGAGCAGTACTTC
CASSLSEQGTYEQYF
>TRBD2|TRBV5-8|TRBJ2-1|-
TGTGCCAGCAGCATATGGCTAGCGGGAGGGTATGAGCAGTTCTTC
CASSIWLAGGYEQFF
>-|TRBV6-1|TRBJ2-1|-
TGTGCCAGCAGTGAAGCGCTTGGCGGCACTTTCGAGCAGTTCTTC
CASSEALGGTFEQFF
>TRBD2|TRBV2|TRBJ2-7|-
TGTGCCAGCAGTGTTCTAGCGGGAGCCTACGAGCAGTACTTC
CASSVLAGAYEQYF